This TCR beta chain was obtained from a study of T cell changes during pregnancy in multiple sclerosis (dated by TCRdb to about 2019). Context from the whole study: Changes in the T cell repertoire over the course of pregnancy were examined in this study in women with multiple sclerosis.

Receptor libraries were prepared by the immunoSEQ multiplex PCR assay. In its TCRdb copy, this immuneACCESS table keeps in-frame sequences only and misses some clones. Where compared with another copy, unresolved V genes explain less than half of these, and the others have no known cause. A total of approximately 100,000 clones appear in this sample, 80% to 95% of them only once. The ten largest clones add up to over 3% of the sample. Points on this clone: The antigen it binds to is not known. No base quality values were provided; no much bigger clone lies one nucleotide off.

Germline trimming: 1 base from V, 5 bases from J; junction bases outside gene matches: 4. CDR1 and CDR2 (MGHRA, YSYEKL) derive from the germline V gene. The CDR3 numbers 14 residues from cysteine through phenylalanine. Only the CDR3 part of the read is kept: 42 bases, read in frame from the first base. This receptor was obtained from a female donor with multiple sclerosis, enrolled in a pregnancy study. The chain uses TRBV4-1 and TRBJ2-5, with 7 junctional bases fitting TRBD1. The sample was peripheral blood, taken in the second trimester of pregnancy. CDR3 loop: CASSQVSRGETQYF. The DNA sequence reads TGCGCCAGCAGCCAAGTGAGCAGGGGGGAGACCCAGTACTTC.